In terms of frequency, the clone carrying this T cell receptor (beta chain) is medium-sized. The antigen is unknown. These data come from a study of CXCR3-negative and CXCR3-positive naive CD8 T cells. Germline CDR1 is DFQATT and CDR2 is SNEGSKA (reference sequence). The CDR3 loop spans 16 amino acids. Libraries of TRB cDNA were made by 5' RACE and carried UMIs. TCRdb re-called the 5' RACE reads and shows each CDR3 protein once, DNA omitted. Found here are around 6,300 distinct CDR3 sequences; the top ten clones hold 1% to 1.5%. General observations from the study: In both naive subsets diversity was comparably high, whereas memory CD8+ cells showed much lower diversity.

This chain joins TRBV20-1 and TRBJ1-5. Sequencing input: naive CXCR3- CD8+ T cells from blood. The subset denotes: CD45RO-CCR7+CD27+CD95- naive CD8+ T cells lacking CXCR3 (TNR3-). The sequence was collected from a human donor in good health. Some clones in this sample may be carry-over from other donors' samples. The CDR3 loop is CSARDAGGWSNQPQHF.